This T cell receptor beta chain was documented in a study of T cell changes during pregnancy in multiple sclerosis. TCRdb's copy holds only in-frame clones and misses some; the assay was immunoSEQ multiplex PCR. This table has approximately 68,000 clones, 90% to 95% appearing once. The CDR3 totals 16 residues. V lost 5 bases to trimming and J lost 3 bases; unmatched junction nucleotides: 8. Germline loops: CDR1 SGHTA, CDR2 FQGNSA. This clone was observed a few times. Sample: peripheral blood, taken in the third trimester of pregnancy. The genes are TRBV7-2 and TRBJ2-7, with 12 bases that match TRBD2. This sequence originates from a female donor in good health, enrolled as a control in a pregnancy study. The CDR3 region is CASSIPLAGGFYEQYF. The CDR3 nucleotides read TGTGCCAGCAGCATCCCCCTAGCGGGGGGGTTCTACGAGCAGTACTTC. The full variable domain, completed using reference TRBV7-2 and TRBJ2-7, is GAGVSQSPSNKVTEKGKDVELRCDPISGHTALYWYRQSLGQGLEFLIYFQGNSAPDKSGLPSDRFSAERTGGSVSTLTIQRTQQEDSAVYLCASSIPLAGGFYEQYFGPGTRLTVT.